Presented here are 31 T cell receptor beta chains from one specimen sequenced in a study of T cells after yellow fever vaccination. TCRdb independently ran MiXCR on the 5' RACE reads; one entry per CDR3 protein. Among 100,000 to 150,000 distinct CDR3 sequences listed, roughly 10% were seen once. Sequencing was performed on CD8+ T cells sorted from PBMCs, taken on the day of the yellow fever booster vaccination. The source of these receptors is a man aged 18 to 30 who received the YFV17D yellow fever vaccine.

This clonotype occurred many times. The chain uses TRBV6-5 and TRBJ2-1; possible D gene TRBD1, 7 bases. The CDR3 has 15 residues. V was cut by 2 bases and J by 9 bases, with 17 bases left in between. Germline-derived CDR1 and CDR2 are MNHEY and SVGAGI. This CDR3 is CASSYAEQGGLEQFF. In DNA form, the CDR3 reads TGTGCCAGCAGTTACGCCGAGCAGGGGGGCCTTGAGCAGTTCTTC.

This clonotype was counted only a few times. The chain employs TRBV20-1 and TRBJ1-1, with D uncertain. V gave up 1 base and J gave up 3 bases, with 12 bases separating them. This CDR3 has 14 residues. Per germline, CDR1 DFQATT and CDR2 SNEGSKA (reference sequence). The CDR3 DNA is TGCAGTGCTAGAGGCCGGGGAGTGTACACTGAAGCTTTCTTT. It yields the protein CSARGRGVYTEAFF.

The chain recombines TRBV7-8 with TRBJ2-1; TRBD2 aligns across 10 bases. In germline, CDR1 is SGHVS, CDR2 FQNEAQ. J lost 1 base, V lost 6 bases, and 6 bases had no gene match. This CDR3 is built from 16 residues. The CDR3 loop is CASSRRAGGSYNEQFF. The CDR3 nucleotides are TGTGCCAGCAGTCGGCGAGCGGGGGGGTCCTACAATGAGCAGTTCTTC.

This rearrangement joins TRBV5-5 to TRBJ2-7; D tentatively reads TRBD1 or TRBD2 (6 bases each). The CDR3 covers 15 residues. Trimming removed 5 bases at V and 5 bases at J, with 20 bases between. CDR1 and CDR2 (germline): SGHKS, YYEKEE (reference sequence). CDR3 amino acids: CASRGFWGAPNEQYF. The CDR3 bases are TGTGCCAGCAGGGGGTTCTGGGGGGCACCCAACGAGCAGTACTTC.

As DNA, the CDR3 is TGCAGTGCCCGCCCGACTAGCGGGGGGGAGGTAGATACGCAGTATTTT. It translates to CSARPTSGGEVDTQYF. The rearrangement joins TRBV20-1 to TRBJ2-3, with TRBD2 identical over 14 bases. Germline CDR1 DFQATT, CDR2 SNEGSKA (reference sequence). V gave up 6 bases and J gave up 5 bases; unmatched junction bases: 10. The CDR3 totals 16 residues.

This clonotype was counted only a few times. This rearrangement joins TRBV7-6 to TRBJ2-5; unclear D gene. The CDR3 length is 15 residues. V shed 5 bases and J shed 2 bases, with 15 bases lying between them. Germline values: CDR1 SGHVS, CDR2 FNYEAQ. The CDR3 coding sequence is TGTGCCAGCAGCCGTCCCTTCAACTTTCAAGAGACCCAGTACTTC. Its protein product is CASSRPFNFQETQYF.

This clonotype has only one observation. The chain links TRBV3-1 to TRBJ2-2; D ambiguous. Looked up from germline, CDR1 is LGHDT and CDR2 is YNNKEL (reference sequence). Trimming cost V 0 bases and J 2 bases, with 4 bases left between them. This CDR3 is built from 14 residues. CDR3 sequence: CASSQDSNTGELFF. For the CDR3, the DNA is TGTGCCAGCAGCCAAGACAGCAACACCGGGGAGCTGTTTTTT.

The count of this clonotype is one. The CDR3 here is CSARGLVTDTQYF. CDR3 DNA sequence: TGCAGTGCTAGGGGACTAGTGACAGATACGCAGTATTTT. This chain uses TRBV20-1 with TRBJ2-3, with TRBD2 identical over 8 bases. The CDR3 sequence is 13 residues long. Losses at the gene ends were 3 bases for V and 3 bases for J; bases not matched to a gene: 2. The germline V gene encodes CDR1 DFQATT and CDR2 SNEGSKA (reference sequence).

This clonotype has a handful of counts. The V and J genes are TRBV20-1 and TRBJ2-1; 12 bases agree with TRBD2. CDR3 length: 14 residues. CDR1 is DFQATT and CDR2 is SNEGSKA in the germline V gene (reference sequence). Trimming cost V 5 bases and J 6 bases; bases outside gene matches: 5. The chain's CDR3 is CSAYLAGGPNEQFF. In DNA, the CDR3 is TGCAGTGCTTATCTAGCGGGGGGGCCCAATGAGCAGTTCTTC.

This clonotype came up a few times. The chain carries TRBV10-2 and TRBJ1-1, with a weak D call TRBD1 (5 bases). The germline V gene encodes CDR1 WSHSY and CDR2 SAAADI. Trimming removed 6 bases from V and 13 bases from J, with 12 bases in between. The CDR3 spans 10 residues. CDR3 coding DNA: TGCGCCAGCAGCGGGACGGGATTTTTCTTT. This encodes CASSGTGFFF.

This clonotype was seen more than once but under ten times. The chain's CDR3 is CASSPWDSEQYF. Written as DNA, the CDR3 is TGTGCCAGCAGCCCGTGGGACAGTGAGCAGTACTTC. The rearrangement uses TRBV7-8 and TRBJ2-7, with 7 positions matching TRBD1. Trimming cost V 5 bases and J 7 bases; bases outside gene matches: 5. The germline CDR1 and CDR2 sequences are SGHVS and FQNEAQ. The CDR3 has 12 residues. Variable domain in full (rest from reference TRBV7-8 and TRBJ2-7): GAGVSQSPRYKVAKRGQDVALRCDPISGHVSLFWYQQALGQGPEFLTYFQNEAQLDKSGLPSDRFFAERPEGSVSTLKIQRTQQEDSAVYLCASSPWDSEQYFGPGTRLTVT.

This rearrangement joins TRBV12-3 or TRBV12-4 to TRBJ1-1; D not resolved. The V gene lost 1 base and the J gene lost 5 bases, with 5 bases spanning the gap. This CDR3 has 12 residues. DNA of the CDR3: TGTGCCAGCAGTTTAGGGCTTACTGAAGCTTTCTTT. Translated, it gives CASSLGLTEAFF.

This clonotype has just a few counts. This chain joins TRBV12-3 or TRBV12-4 and TRBJ2-3, with 7 bases that match TRBD2. Trimming at V came to 3 bases and at J to 4 bases, leaving 4 bases not matched to a gene. The CDR3 runs to 14 residues. The CDR3 coding sequence is TGTGCCAGCAGTTTGGGAGGGGCGGCAGATACGCAGTATTTT. Translating gives CASSLGGAADTQYF.

This clonotype was counted many times. The chain couples TRBV19 to TRBJ2-1; a possible D gene is TRBD1 (5 bases). The germline gives CDR1 LNHDA, CDR2 SQIVND (reference sequence). CDR3 size: 12 residues. Trimming removed 2 bases at V and 6 bases at J, with 5 bases between. The CDR3 nucleotides read TGTGCCAGTAGTATACAGGGCAATGAGCAGTTCTTC. Protein: CASSIQGNEQFF.

The V and J genes are TRBV6-5 and TRBJ2-5, with 12 bases that match TRBD2. This CDR3 has 14 residues. V was pared by 6 bases and J by 5 bases, with 4 bases of the junction left unmatched. Germline lookup yields CDR1 MNHEY and CDR2 SVGAGI. The CDR3: CASSHGTSGETQYF. CDR3 sequence (DNA): TGTGCCAGCAGCCACGGGACTAGCGGGGAGACCCAGTACTTC.

CDR3 residues: CASSQDRTGPLQETQYF. CDR3 coding DNA: TGCGCCAGCAGCCAAGATCGCACGGGGCCTCTCCAAGAGACCCAGTACTTC. The chain carries TRBV4-3 and TRBJ2-5; either TRBD1 or TRBD2 may fit D (5 bases each). This CDR3 contains 17 residues. V was cut by 0 bases and J by 1 base, with 15 bases left in between. Germline loops: CDR1 LGHNA, CDR2 YSLEER.

This chain joins TRBV5-1 and TRBJ1-5; 7 nucleotides align to TRBD1. Germline V gene sequence: CDR1 SGHRS, CDR2 YFSETQ. Germline trimming cut 4 bases from V and 0 bases from J; bases unmatched to any gene: 4. CDR3 length equals 15 residues. The CDR3: CASSPTGDSNQPQHF. The DNA of the CDR3 is TGCGCCAGCAGCCCCACAGGGGATAGCAATCAGCCCCAGCATTTT. The whole variable domain, remainder taken from reference TRBV5-1 and TRBJ1-5, is KAGVTQTPRYLIKTRGQQVTLSCSPISGHRSVSWYQQTPGQGLQFLFEYFSETQRNKGNFPGRFSGRQFSNSRSEMNVSTLELGDSALYLCASSPTGDSNQPQHFGDGTRLSIL.

This clonotype was seen a few times. This chain uses TRBV6-2 or TRBV6-3 with TRBJ2-1; maybe TRBD2 (5 bases). The CDR3 is made up of 17 amino acids. Germline CDR1 MNHEY, CDR2 SVGEGT. Trimming cost V 6 bases and J 4 bases, with 22 bases left between them. The CDR3 DNA follows: TGTGCCAGCAGCCTCGTACTAGTGCCTTCTGATTACAATGAGCAGTTCTTC. It yields the protein CASSLVLVPSDYNEQFF.

This clonotype was found a few times. V and J are TRBV12-5 and TRBJ2-7, with D unresolved. The V end was cut by 3 bases, the J end by 3 bases, with 15 bases between. CDR3 size: 15 residues. Germline CDR1 and CDR2: LGHNT and FRNRAP. The CDR3 sequence: CASGFFGEANYEQYF. The CDR3 DNA follows: TGTGCTAGTGGTTTTTTTGGCGAAGCTAACTACGAGCAGTACTTC.

This clonotype was found a few times. The chain employs TRBV7-2 and TRBJ2-7; 8 positions agree with TRBD2. The V and J ends lost 6 bases and 4 bases, in that order; junction bases with no gene match: 11. CDR3 size: 15 residues. Germline loops: CDR1 SGHTA, CDR2 FQGNSA. The CDR3 loop is CASRPTRGGPYEQYF. The CDR3 DNA is TGTGCCAGCAGACCGACCCGGGGGGGACCTTACGAGCAGTACTTC.

In this sample, this clonotype turned up a few times. This rearrangement joins TRBV6-5 to TRBJ2-5; possibly TRBD1 or TRBD2 for D (6 bases each). CDR3 length: 21 residues. From germline, CDR1 is MNHEY and CDR2 SVGAGI. The germline V and J ends were trimmed by 4 bases and 0 bases, with 30 bases remaining between them. The CDR3 here is CASSSYGGRGDPRVHQETQYF. In nucleotides, the CDR3 is TGTGCCAGCAGTTCCTATGGGGGGCGGGGAGACCCCCGTGTTCACCAAGAGACCCAGTACTTC.

Ten or more counts support this clonotype. The rearrangement links TRBV11-2 to TRBJ2-3; no definite D call. Germline V CDR1 and CDR2: SGHAT, FQNNGV. V was trimmed by 5 bases and J by 8 bases, leaving 11 bases between them. The CDR3 has 12 amino acids. DNA for the CDR3: TGTGCCAGCAGCAAATTAGGAATTACGCAGTATTTT. Translating gives CASSKLGITQYF.

This CDR3 reads CASSSSAGSISYNEQFF. CDR3 coding DNA: TGTGCCAGCAGCTCCTCCGCGGGTTCCATCTCCTACAATGAGCAGTTCTTC. This chain uses TRBV13 with TRBJ2-1; perhaps TRBD2 as D (5 bases). V was shortened by 4 bases and J by 0 bases, with 16 bases between the two germline ends. CDR3 length: 17 residues. Per germline, CDR1 PRHDT and CDR2 FYEKMQ (reference sequence). The full variable domain, completed using reference TRBV13 and TRBJ2-1, is AAGVIQSPRHLIKEKRETATLKCYPIPRHDTVYWYQQGPGQDPQFLISFYEKMQSDKGSIPDRFSAQQFSDYHSELNMSSLELGDSALYFCASSSSAGSISYNEQFFGPGTRLTVL.

The chain carries TRBV6-5 and TRBJ1-1; 8 bases agree with TRBD1. Germline CDR1 and CDR2: MNHEY and SVGAGI. The CDR3 consists of 14 residues. Trimming removed 6 bases from V and 1 base from J; junction bases left unmatched: 4. The CDR3 is CASSAGQGNTEAFF. DNA for the CDR3: TGTGCCAGCAGCGCCGGACAGGGGAACACTGAAGCTTTCTTT.

The chain carries TRBV5-4 and TRBJ1-3; D may be TRBD1 (5 bases). V lost 2 bases and J lost 7, with 13 bases in between. The germline CDR1 and CDR2 sequences are SGHNT and YYREEE (reference sequence). The CDR3 is 14 residues long. The CDR3 nucleotides read TGTGCCAGCAGCTTTGGTCCGGGGGTCAACACCATATATTTT. Translating gives CASSFGPGVNTIYF.

The table lists this clonotype with many counts. V usage is TRBV5-1 and J usage is TRBJ2-1, with TRBD2 identical over 8 bases. Trimming at V came to 3 bases and at J to 6 bases, leaving 20 bases not matched to a gene. The CDR3 covers 19 residues. Germline V gene data show CDR1 as SGHRS and CDR2 as YFSETQ. The CDR3 DNA sequence: TGCGCCAGCAGCTCCCAGTCCGCGGGGGGTACCGGGAATCGCAATGAGCAGTTCTTC. Amino acid sequence: CASSSQSAGGTGNRNEQFF.

The chain carries TRBV12-3 or TRBV12-4 and TRBJ2-5, with 8 bases identical to TRBD2. CDR3 length: 15 amino acids. Losses at the gene ends were 5 bases for V and 2 bases for J; bases not matched to a gene: 7. CDR3 amino acids: CASSDLAGGQETQYF. The CDR3 coding sequence is TGTGCCAGCAGTGACCTGGCGGGGGGACAAGAGACCCAGTACTTC.

This sequence joins TRBV29-1 and TRBJ1-1; maybe TRBD1 (5 bases). CDR1 is SQVTM and CDR2 is ANQGSEA in the germline V gene. The CDR3 covers 12 residues. The ends were cut back, 5 bases at V and 4 bases at J, with 11 bases in the middle. The CDR3 DNA follows: TGCAGCGTTATGACGAGGGGCACTGAAGCTTTCTTT. Translation gives CSVMTRGTEAFF.

At least ten counts were recorded for this clonotype. The gene calls are TRBV12-3 or TRBV12-4 and TRBJ2-7; tentatively, D is TRBD1 (6 bases). CDR3 length equals 17 residues. Trimming cost V 3 bases and J 9 bases, with 27 bases left between them. The CDR3 coding sequence is TGTGCCAGCAGTTTTGAGGGGGTGTTTTGGGAAATCGGGGCGCAGTACTTC. It translates to CASSFEGVFWEIGAQYF.

This clonotype appeared a few times. The chain recombines TRBV12-3 or TRBV12-4 with TRBJ2-1, with D tentatively TRBD1 (5 bases). V was shortened by 3 bases and J by 6 bases, with 12 bases between the two germline ends. The CDR3 length is 14 residues. CDR3 bases: TGTGCCAGCAGTTTCGGACAACCCCCCAATGAGCAGTTCTTC. Amino acid sequence: CASSFGQPPNEQFF.

This clonotype was observed a handful of times. V usage is TRBV27 and J usage is TRBJ2-5; 11 nucleotides agree with TRBD2. Germline V gene data show CDR1 as MNHEY and CDR2 as SMNVEV (reference sequence). Unmatched junction bases numbered 5, after V lost 5 bases and J lost 3 bases. The CDR3 has 15 amino acids. CDR3 sequence: CASSVLAGGKETQYF. The CDR3 nucleotides read TGTGCCAGCAGTGTCCTAGCGGGGGGTAAAGAGACCCAGTACTTC.